The rows below give T cell receptor beta chains drawn from one sample of a study of graft-versus-host responses after intestinal transplantation. For these TCRs, the target antigens are not known. Method: immunoSEQ multiplex PCR; TCRdb's copy keeps in-frame clones and lacks some. The sample records approximately 33,000 clones, about 79% being singletons. This specimen was unstimulated CD8+ T cells sorted from spleen or lymph node cells, taken before intestinal transplant. These receptors came from a human donor who received an intestinal transplant. Both conserved end residues are part of each CDR3. The order of the fields is clone size, V gene, J gene, D gene, CDR3 protein, CDR3 DNA. D genes are given only for firm matches. Size values are once, few and many counts, or a class for expanded clones, and some rows have none.

NA,TRBV5-4,TRBJ2-5,NA,CASSLGLAQETQYF,TGTGCCAGCAGCTTGGGGTTAGCACAAGAGACCCAGTACTTC
NA,TRBV4-1,TRBJ1-1,NA,CASTGRMNTEAFF,TGCGCCAGCACAGGGCGCATGAACACTGAAGCTTTCTTT
NA,TRBV5-4,TRBJ2-1,NA,CASSLRRGDEQFF,TGTGCCAGCAGCTTGAGGCGGGGTGATGAGCAGTTCTTC
NA,TRBV4-1,TRBJ2-7,NA,CASSPVAQHRSSYEQYF,TGCGCCAGCAGCCCCGTCGCTCAACACAGGAGCTCCTACGAGCAGTACTTC
NA,TRBV6-5,TRBJ2-2,TRBD2,CASSYSKRGTGELFF,TGTGCCAGCAGTTACTCGAAGCGGGGCACCGGGGAGCTGTTTTTT
NA,TRBV5-5,TRBJ2-3,NA,CASSSRQLSTDTQYF,TGTGCCAGCAGCTCCAGACAACTGAGCACAGATACGCAGTATTTT
NA,TRBV9,TRBJ2-2,TRBD1,CASSVRDRTPNTGELFF,TGTGCCAGCAGCGTAAGGGACAGGACCCCGAACACCGGGGAGCTGTTTTTT
NA,TRBV2,TRBJ2-3,NA,CASSEPGVGGPDTQYF,TGTGCCAGCAGTGAACCGGGCGTGGGGGGGCCGGATACGCAGTATTTT
NA,TRBV11-2,TRBJ1-1,NA,CASSLWGVLNTEAFF,TGTGCCAGCAGCTTATGGGGAGTTCTGAACACTGAAGCTTTCTTT
NA,TRBV10-1,TRBJ2-5,NA,CASGTRHLKETQYF,TGCGCCAGCGGGACAAGGCATTTAAAAGAGACCCAGTACTTC
once,TRBV29-1,TRBJ2-1,NA,CSVKGGGSYNEQFF,TGCAGCGTGAAGGGAGGGGGTTCCTACAATGAGCAGTTCTTC
NA,TRBV27,TRBJ2-3,NA,CASSPRLADTQYF,TGTGCCAGCAGTCCTAGGCTGGCAGATACGCAGTATTTT
NA,TRBV4-3,TRBJ1-2,NA,CASSQDLSESYGYTF,TGCGCCAGCAGCCAAGATCTTTCCGAGAGCTATGGCTACACCTTC
few,TRBV4-1,TRBJ1-3,TRBD1,CASSQDRGTGNTIYF,TGCGCCAGCAGCCAAGACAGGGGGACTGGAAACACCATATATTTT
NA,TRBV19,TRBJ2-4,NA,CASSMGLAGREDIQYF,TGTGCCAGTAGTATGGGGTTGGCGGGAAGGGAAGACATTCAGTACTTC
NA,TRBV4-1,TRBJ2-3,NA,CASSQAGWVWADTQYF,TGCGCCAGCAGCCAAGCGGGGTGGGTCTGGGCAGATACGCAGTATTTT
NA,TRBV7-3,TRBJ2-5,NA,CASSPGPGGQETQYF,TGTGCCAGCAGCCCCGGGCCCGGGGGCCAAGAGACCCAGTACTTC
few,TRBV27,TRBJ1-1,NA,CASTTSGVNTEAFF,TGTGCCAGCACAACCAGCGGGGTAAACACTGAAGCTTTCTTT
NA,TRBV7-3,TRBJ1-1,TRBD1,CASRQGGNTEAFF,TGTGCCAGCCGACAGGGAGGGAACACTGAAGCTTTCTTT
NA,TRBV6-6,TRBJ2-7,TRBD1,CASSYSEQGVHEQYF,TGTGCCAGCAGTTACTCCGAGCAGGGGGTCCACGAGCAGTACTTC
NA,TRBV5-4,TRBJ2-7,TRBD2,CASSSISGGPYEQYF,TGTGCCAGCAGCTCCATTAGCGGGGGGCCCTACGAGCAGTACTTC
once,TRBV7-8,TRBJ2-7,NA,CASSLAYRAQIVVYEQYF,TGTGCCAGCAGCTTAGCGTACAGGGCCCAAATCGTTGTCTACGAGCAGTACTTC
NA,TRBV28,TRBJ1-1,NA,CASSLGARVGTEAFF,TGTGCCAGCAGTTTAGGGGCCCGAGTTGGCACTGAAGCTTTCTTT
NA,TRBV6-5,TRBJ2-5,NA,CASSLRETQYF,TGTGCCAGCAGTTTACGGGAGACCCAGTACTTC
NA,TRBV25-1,TRBJ1-2,NA,CASSGGRSGYTF,TGTGCCAGCAGTGGGGGGAGGAGTGGCTACACCTTC
NA,TRBV6-6,TRBJ2-5,NA,CASSYDSFQETQYF,TGTGCCAGCAGTTACGACAGTTTCCAAGAGACCCAGTACTTC
NA,TRBV5-1,TRBJ1-1,TRBD1,CASSRVRGRNTEAFF,TGCGCCAGCAGCCGCGTCAGGGGGCGGAACACTGAAGCTTTCTTT